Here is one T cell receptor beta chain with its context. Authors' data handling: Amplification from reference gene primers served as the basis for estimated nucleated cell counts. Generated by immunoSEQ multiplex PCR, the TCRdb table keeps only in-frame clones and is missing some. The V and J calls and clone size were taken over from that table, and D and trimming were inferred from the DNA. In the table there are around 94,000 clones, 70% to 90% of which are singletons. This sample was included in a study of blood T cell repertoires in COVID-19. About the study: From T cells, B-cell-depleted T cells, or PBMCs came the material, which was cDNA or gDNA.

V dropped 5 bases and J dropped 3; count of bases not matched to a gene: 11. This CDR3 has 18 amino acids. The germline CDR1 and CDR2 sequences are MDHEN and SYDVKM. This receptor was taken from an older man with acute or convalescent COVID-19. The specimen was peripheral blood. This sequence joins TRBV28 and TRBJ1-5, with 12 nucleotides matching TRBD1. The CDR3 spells CASSPLGTGGLLNQPQHF. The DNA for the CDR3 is TGTGCCAGCAGTCCCCTCGGGACAGGGGGCCTTCTCAATCAGCCCCAGCATTTT.